This T cell receptor (beta chain) was captured by sequencing in a study of cytomegalovirus exposure and HLA in healthy donors. Study context: Earlier findings included some 120 million unique TCR beta sequences obtained from approximately 170 million T cells. Findings and limits, study-wide: Many donors shared some public TCRs, even though most TCR sequences were rare. The availability of immune exposure information extended only to CMV serostatus.

The V and J ends lost 4 bases and 6 bases, in that order; junction bases with no gene match: 6. Germline V gene lookup returns CDR1 LGHNA and CDR2 YNFKEQ. This CDR3 comprises 14 residues. The PCR used 60 Vbeta and 13 Jbeta primers. Clones were sequenced by immunoSEQ multiplex PCR, and TCRdb holds only the in-frame ones, with some missing. The repertoire holds about 300,000 clones, with roughly 89% as singletons. A word on this clone: Its antigen is currently unknown.

Regarding donors, all were healthy bone marrow donors. The clonotype comes from a middle-aged man in good health and CMV-seropositive. The sample taken for sequencing was PBMCs. The V call is TRBV4-2, the J call TRBJ2-7; TRBD1 aligns across 10 bases. Written as DNA, the CDR3 is TGTGCCAGCAGCCCATCAAGGACAGGGGGCGAGCAGTACTTC. Translation gives CASSPSRTGGEQYF.